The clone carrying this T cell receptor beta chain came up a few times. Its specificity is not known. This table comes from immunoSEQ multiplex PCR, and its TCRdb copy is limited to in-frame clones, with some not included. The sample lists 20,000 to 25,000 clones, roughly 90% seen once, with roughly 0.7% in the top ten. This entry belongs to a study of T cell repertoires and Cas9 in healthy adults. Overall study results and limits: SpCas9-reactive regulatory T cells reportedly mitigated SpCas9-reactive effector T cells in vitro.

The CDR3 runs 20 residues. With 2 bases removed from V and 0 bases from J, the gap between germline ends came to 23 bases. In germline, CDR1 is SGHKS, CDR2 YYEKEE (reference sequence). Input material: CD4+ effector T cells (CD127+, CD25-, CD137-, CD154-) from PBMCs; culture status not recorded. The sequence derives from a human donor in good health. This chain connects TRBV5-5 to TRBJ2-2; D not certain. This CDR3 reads CASSFTSTLRIFANTGELFF. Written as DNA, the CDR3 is TGTGCCAGCAGCTTCACCAGCACCCTAAGGATTTTCGCGAACACCGGGGAGCTGTTTTTT.